This T cell receptor (beta chain) was recorded in a study of spatial heterogeneity in lung cancer (dated by TCRdb to about 2019). About the study as a whole: More beta-chain than alpha-chain transcripts were consistently detected, likely reflecting higher beta-chain transcript abundance. In the raw uncorrected reads, each unique combination of TCR and UMI appeared on average more than ten times. Both alpha and beta chains were TCR-sequenced in 200 or so tumor regions, under 80 matched nontumor lung samples and roughly 50 PBMC samples obtained at surgery. The study quantitatively compared TCR alpha and beta repertoires across multiple tumor regions, matched nontumor lung and blood in non-small cell lung cancer. The study linked features of the TCR repertoire to counts of nonsynonymous mutations, which were determined by whole-exome sequencing of tumor tissue. Here is what the overall study found, with its caveats: Ubiquitous expanded tumor TCRs showed up in blood more often at tumor resection than at routine follow-up. Confirming at a functional level the hypothesis that regional TCRs recognize regional mutations was considered to require additional single-cell paired TCR alpha and beta sequencing.

This clonotype occurred many times. The antigen this receptor binds is unknown. Base-call qualities are not available, and no considerably larger clone is one nucleotide away. From a lookup of the germline V gene (reference sequence), CDR1 and CDR2 are DFQATT and SNEGSKA. CDR3 length: 11 amino acids, cysteine to phenylalanine. Kept here is only the CDR3 DNA, which spans 33 bases and is read in frame from base 1. V was cut back by 6 bases and J by 4 bases, leaving a gap of 9 bases between them. Library preparation employed 5' RACE. TCRdb names NextSeq 500 as the instrument used. The TCR library protocol attached a unique molecular identifier to each TCR cDNA molecule to allow correction of PCR and sequencing errors. Turning to the authors' computational methods: Decombinator tools were used for TCR identification, UMI-based error correction and CDR3 extraction. TCRs above a frequency of 2 per 1,000, corresponding to the top 1% of the tumor frequency distribution, were defined as expanded. Each repertoire was subsampled 100 times to 5,000 TCRs, after which Renyi diversity was computed with the R vegan package. CDR3 similarity networks were built from amino acid triplet string-kernel similarity, connecting CDR3s with pairwise similarity above 0.82. In-frame beta chains were kept once TCRdb had trimmed the public reads at Q25 with fastp and called clones with MiXCR. Every distinct CDR3 protein forms one entry, paired with its most common genes and DNA. Clone size and V and J calls follow TCRdb, not the original study. For this sample the table gives tens of thousands of distinct CDR3 sequences, of which approximately 8% were detected only once. Clones ranked in the top ten supply almost 7% of the sample.

The time point label corresponds to: sample taken at primary tumor resection. Samples were obtained from about 69 patients with early-stage, untreated non-small cell lung cancer from the lung TRACERx cohort. Without any cell sorting, TCR sequencing was performed on whole RNA extracted either from tumor and nontumor lung tissue or from cryopreserved PBMC samples. Only patients for whom sufficient RNA was available from at least two tumor regions were selected for TCR sequencing. The specimen comprised PBMCs, sampled at surgery. The chain uses TRBV20-1 and TRBJ1-2; too little of a D gene remains to name it. The sequence came from a male donor with early-stage non-small cell lung cancer. Read as DNA, the sequence is TGCAGTGCCAATGCAGGCTATGGCTACACCTTC. Its protein is CSANAGYGYTF.